The present T cell receptor beta chain was sequenced within a study of blood T cells in healthy people across ages. Study-wide results and limits: Possibly, changes in expanded clonotypes were confounded because donor CMV status was unknown.

PCR was performed a second time for about 6 to 11 cycles using a sample-barcoded 5' primer and a J-beta primer mix. From the 5' RACE reads, TCRdb called clonotypes with MiXCR, one entry per CDR3 protein. This table holds fewer than 1,000,000 distinct CDR3 sequences, 40% to 50% found once. With regard to this clonotype: Its specificity is unknown.

What was sequenced was blood. The TCR was taken from a man aged 60 to 75 in good health.

In nucleotides, the CDR3 is TGTGCCAGCAGCTTTCTGATTGCTACTAGCACAGATACGCAGTATTTT. Translated, it gives CASSFLIATSTDTQYF. This rearrangement joins TRBV7-9 to TRBJ2-3; D is ambiguous. CDR3 length equals 16 residues. Germline CDR1 is SEHNR and CDR2 is FQNEAQ (reference sequence). Trimming shortened V by 3 bases and J by 0 bases, and 13 bases separated the two germline ends.